The table lists the clone carrying this T cell receptor beta chain with a few counts. Its matching antigen is unknown. The time point: patch test 1, 2 weeks after DPC sensitization. Treatment here: therapeutic diphenylcyclopropenone sensitization with weekly scalp DPC. This record belongs to a study of human T cells and chemical hapten exposure. Trimming stripped 3 bases from V and 1 base from J, with 12 bases between. This CDR3 is built from 14 residues. CDR1 is SQVTM and CDR2 is ANQGSEA in the germline V gene. The library labeled individual cDNA molecules by adding unique molecular identifiers to them. TCRdb itself ran the RACE reads through MiXCR, one entry per CDR3 protein. The sample shows around 120,000 distinct CDR3 sequences, 9% to 14% of them seen only once. Study-level points and caveats: Sensitizing to DPC left TCRs with a frequency above 1 in 1000 unaltered.

The genes are TRBV29-1 and TRBJ1-1; D is possibly TRBD1 (6 bases). The sequence derives from a woman in her 50s with alopecia areata. Some clones in this sample may be carry-over from other donors' samples. Material: whole blood, obtained in connection with sensitization to the hapten diphenylcyclopropenone (DPC). Written as DNA, the CDR3 is TGCAGCGTTGATTGGGGGGCTGGGAACACTGAAGCTTTCTTT. Encoded protein: CSVDWGAGNTEAFF. Filled out from reference TRBV29-1 and TRBJ1-1, the complete variable domain reads SAVISQKPSRDICQRGTSLTIQCQVDSQVTMMFWYRQQPGQSLTLIATANQGSEATYESGFVIDKFPISRPNLTFSTLTVSNMSPEDSSIYLCSVDWGAGNTEAFFGQGTRLTVV.